The 29 T cell receptor beta chains in this list originate from one sample, sequenced in a study of shared clonotypes between healthy human individuals. Assay: immunoSEQ multiplex PCR; the TCRdb copy retains only in-frame clones and omits some. The data hold hundreds of thousands of clones, with around 97% observed a single time. The sequencing input was naive CD4+ T cells sorted from blood. Noted subset: CD45RA+ positively selected. These receptors all stem from a woman aged 30 to 39 in good health.

This chain uses TRBV7-6 with TRBJ2-7, with TRBD2 identical over 7 bases. This CDR3 is built from 15 residues. The germline gives CDR1 SGHVS, CDR2 FNYEAQ. With 1 base clipped from V and 4 bases from J, the junction kept 7 bases outside the gene matches. CDR3 protein: CASSLGDGGRYEQYF. Here the CDR3 DNA reads TGTGCCAGCAGCTTAGGAGACGGGGGGAGATACGAGCAGTACTTC.

This rearrangement joins TRBV28 to TRBJ1-2; D is unclear. The CDR3 is 13 residues long. Trimming removed 2 bases from V and 5 bases from J, with 9 bases in between. Germline CDR1 and CDR2: MDHEN and SYDVKM. The CDR3 DNA follows: TGTGCCAGCAGTTTAATTGTCGGGTATGGCTACACCTTC. This encodes CASSLIVGYGYTF.

This chain uses TRBV5-1 with TRBJ1-3; D is unresolved. Germline V gene lookup returns CDR1 SGHRS and CDR2 YFSETQ. The ends were cut back, 2 bases at V and 4 bases at J, with 10 bases in the middle. The CDR3 is made up of 14 amino acids. This CDR3 reads CASSFGQSGNTIYF. The CDR3 DNA is TGCGCCAGCAGCTTCGGGCAGTCCGGAAACACCATATATTTT.

V usage is TRBV2 and J usage is TRBJ2-5; D unclear. Trimming left V 6 bases short and J 4 bases short, with 18 bases between. CDR1 and CDR2 (germline): SNHLY, FYNNEI. The CDR3 sequence is 15 residues long. This CDR3 reads CASRHRLAGGETQYF. The DNA for the CDR3 is TGTGCCAGCAGACACCGGCTGGCAGGCGGAGAGACCCAGTACTTC.

The gene calls are TRBV27 and TRBJ2-7; no firm D call. Trimming shortened V by 4 bases and J by 4 bases, and 14 bases separated the two germline ends. This CDR3 has 14 amino acids. The germline V gene encodes CDR1 MNHEY and CDR2 SMNVEV (reference sequence). The chain's CDR3 is CASSYRLRPYEQYF. DNA of the CDR3: TGTGCCAGCAGTTACCGACTTCGGCCTTACGAGCAGTACTTC.

V usage is TRBV4-1 and J usage is TRBJ1-5; TRBD1 might be the D (5 bases). From germline, CDR1 is MGHRA and CDR2 YSYEKL. This CDR3 contains 15 residues. V was pared by 1 base and J by 3 bases, with 10 bases between. This CDR3 reads CASSQVRGPNQPQHF. For the CDR3, the DNA is TGCGCCAGCAGCCAAGTTAGGGGTCCCAATCAGCCCCAGCATTTT.

The chain uses TRBV19 and TRBJ1-5; TRBD1 might be the D (5 bases). Per germline, CDR1 LNHDA and CDR2 SQIVND (reference sequence). V was cut by 6 bases and J by 1 base, with 13 bases left in between. The CDR3 length is 15 residues. The CDR3 DNA sequence: TGTGCCAGTAGGGGCGGGGCGCGGAGCAATCAGCCCCAGCATTTT. Translated, it gives CASRGGARSNQPQHF.

The V call is TRBV5-1, the J call TRBJ2-2, with 8 bases identical to TRBD1. V was pared by 2 bases and J by 4 bases, with 4 bases of the junction left unmatched. Germline V gene data show CDR1 as SGHRS and CDR2 as YFSETQ. The CDR3 length is 15 residues. Here the CDR3 DNA reads TGCGCCAGCAGCTTTAACACAGGGGGCACCGGGGAGCTGTTTTTT. Translating it yields CASSFNTGGTGELFF.

The rearrangement links TRBV11-3 to TRBJ2-3; 7 bases map to TRBD2. Losses at the gene ends were 3 bases for V and 10 bases for J; bases not matched to a gene: 7. CDR1 and CDR2 from the germline V gene are SGHNT and YENEEA. The CDR3 is 13 amino acids. CDR3 coding DNA: TGTGCCAGCAGCTTCGGCGGGAGCGGGCCGCAGTATTTT. Amino acids: CASSFGGSGPQYF. Full variable domain (remainder filled in from reference TRBV11-3 and TRBJ2-3): EAGVVQSPRYKIIEKKQPVAFWCNPISGHNTLYWYLQNLGQGPELLIRYENEEAVDDSQLPKDRFSAERLKGVDSTLKIQPAELGDSAVYLCASSFGGSGPQYFGPGTRLTVL.

This chain links TRBV4-1 with TRBJ1-3; TRBD1 might be the D (5 bases). The germline V and J ends were trimmed by 4 bases and 4 bases, with 14 bases remaining between them. The CDR3 is 15 residues long. Germline CDR1 is MGHRA and CDR2 is YSYEKL. Here the CDR3 DNA reads TGCGCCAGCAGCCTCCAGAGGGACTCCGGAAACACCATATATTTT. This encodes CASSLQRDSGNTIYF.

This chain links TRBV7-2 with TRBJ1-1, with D possibly matching TRBD1 (5 bases). There are 14 residues in the CDR3. With 2 bases removed from V and 6 bases from J, the gap between germline ends came to 13 bases. Germline V gene sequence: CDR1 SGHTA, CDR2 FQGNSA. This CDR3 reads CASSLSGRASEAFF. The CDR3 coding sequence is TGTGCCAGCAGCTTATCGGGCAGGGCGTCTGAAGCTTTCTTT.

The rearrangement uses TRBV27 and TRBJ1-3; 10 bases map to TRBD1. This CDR3 is built from 14 residues. V was pared by 6 bases and J by 6 bases, with 5 bases of the junction left unmatched. CDR1 and CDR2 from the germline V gene are MNHEY and SMNVEV (reference sequence). CDR3: CASRTGTGENTIYF. CDR3 DNA sequence: TGTGCCAGCAGAACCGGGACAGGGGAAAACACCATATATTTT.

The chain couples TRBV9 to TRBJ1-5; 7 positions agree with TRBD1. With 4 bases clipped from V and 7 bases from J, the junction kept 11 bases outside the gene matches. Germline values: CDR1 SGDLS, CDR2 YYNGEE. The CDR3 length is 15 residues. CDR3 in amino acids: CASSQGEGRIQPQHF. CDR3 sequence (DNA): TGTGCCAGCAGCCAGGGGGAGGGGCGAATCCAGCCCCAGCATTTT.

This sequence joins TRBV5-1 and TRBJ2-3; 7 positions match TRBD1. Germline V CDR1 and CDR2: SGHRS, YFSETQ. After removal of 0 bases from V and 3 bases from J, the junction contained 4 bases not matched to a gene. The CDR3 loop spans 15 amino acids. DNA for the CDR3: TGCGCCAGCAGCTTGGCGGGACAGAAAACAGATACGCAGTATTTT. This sequence encodes CASSLAGQKTDTQYF.

The V call is TRBV28, the J call TRBJ2-3, with D possibly being TRBD2 (6 bases). The CDR3 length is 18 residues. Between the trimmed V and J ends, which lost 4 bases and 0 bases, there was a span of 20 bases. CDR1 and CDR2 from the germline V gene are MDHEN and SYDVKM. This CDR3 reads CASSSYAGRRASTDTQYF. CDR3 in DNA: TGTGCCAGCAGTTCATACGCGGGACGGAGAGCTAGCACAGATACGCAGTATTTT.

This chain links TRBV30 with TRBJ1-1; D unresolved. Germline V gives CDR1 GTSNPN, CDR2 SVGIG (reference sequence). The V end lost 2 bases, the J end lost 2 bases, and 18 bases lay between the germline ends. CDR3 length: 16 residues. The CDR3 reads CAWSTPYGRGNTEAFF. In DNA, the CDR3 is TGTGCCTGGAGTACTCCATACGGACGTGGAAACACTGAAGCTTTCTTT.

In its sample, this clone was seen once. Relative to the germline gene, one junction end is altered; a read error may explain this. The chain carries TRBV18 and TRBJ2-7; D is unresolved. The CDR3 runs to 15 residues. CDR1 KGHSH and CDR2 LQKENI come from the germline V gene. The CDR3 coding sequence is TGTGCCAGCTCACCGCTTTCCGAAAGCTCCCACGAGCAGTACTTC. Amino acids: CASSPLSESSHEQYF.

The count of this clone is one. The genes are TRBV5-1 and TRBJ1-1; no clear D gene. This CDR3 is built from 15 residues. Germline loops: CDR1 SGHRS, CDR2 YFSETQ. With 1 base removed from V and 5 bases from J, the gap between germline ends came to 15 bases. The CDR3 DNA is TGCGCCAGCAGCTTGCACGAGGGAGCAGGTACTGAAGCTTTCTTT. Its protein is CASSLHEGAGTEAFF. Combining the CDR3 with reference TRBV5-1 and TRBJ1-1 gives the whole variable domain KAGVTQTPRYLIKTRGQQVTLSCSPISGHRSVSWYQQTPGQGLQFLFEYFSETQRNKGNFPGRFSGRQFSNSRSEMNVSTLELGDSALYLCASSLHEGAGTEAFFGQGTRLTVV.

The rearrangement joins TRBV2 to TRBJ2-7, with D possibly being TRBD2 (6 bases). The CDR3 spans 13 residues. In germline, CDR1 is SNHLY, CDR2 FYNNEI. Trimming removed 8 bases from V and 2 bases from J, with 13 bases in between. CDR3 amino acids: CASGGWQTYEQYF. DNA for the CDR3: TGTGCCAGCGGAGGGTGGCAAACCTACGAGCAGTACTTC.

The rearrangement joins TRBV6-4 to TRBJ1-3; D unclear. Looked up from germline, CDR1 is MRHNA and CDR2 is SNTAGT. This CDR3 is built from 14 residues. Trimming took 10 bases from V and 1 from J, leaving 14 bases between them. Written as DNA, the CDR3 is TGTGCCACCCACGGACGGTCTTCTGGAAACACCATATATTTT. Translating gives CATHGRSSGNTIYF.

CDR3 sequence reads: CASRPGTSGLLEQYF. DNA for the CDR3: TGTGCCAGCAGGCCAGGGACTAGCGGGCTCCTCGAGCAGTACTTC. This rearrangement joins TRBV28 to TRBJ2-7, with 12 bases lining up with TRBD2. The CDR3 length is 15 residues. Germline lookup yields CDR1 MDHEN and CDR2 SYDVKM. V dropped 6 bases and J dropped 6; count of bases not matched to a gene: 9.

The CDR3 here is CASSATTKITYNEQFF. CDR3 in DNA: TGTGCCAGCTCAGCCACGACCAAAATAACATACAATGAGCAGTTCTTC. The rearrangement uses TRBV18 and TRBJ2-1; D is uncertain. Per the germline V gene, CDR1 is KGHSH and CDR2 is LQKENI. This CDR3 is 16 amino acids long. V was cut by 5 bases and J by 4 bases, with 18 bases left in between. The full variable domain, its missing parts supplied by reference TRBV18 and TRBJ2-1, is NAGVMQNPRHLVRRRGQEARLRCSPMKGHSHVYWYRQLPEEGLKFMVYLQKENIIDESGMPKERFSAEFPKEGPSILRIQQVVRGDSAAYFCASSATTKITYNEQFFGPGTRLTVL.

The rearrangement uses TRBV5-1 and TRBJ2-2; D is possibly TRBD2 (6 bases). This CDR3 has 14 residues. Germline V gene sequence: CDR1 SGHRS, CDR2 YFSETQ. V was shortened by 4 bases and J by 2 bases, with 9 bases between the two germline ends. The CDR3 loop is CASSAGSNTGELFF. The DNA for the CDR3 is TGCGCCAGCAGCGCGGGATCTAACACCGGGGAGCTGTTTTTT.

The CDR3 DNA is TGTGCCAGCAGCAGGGGACAGGCGGGCACAGATACGCAGTATTTT. Amino acids: CASSRGQAGTDTQYF. J is TRBJ2-3 and V is TRBV7-6, with 8 bases matching TRBD1. Germline V gene lookup returns CDR1 SGHVS and CDR2 FNYEAQ. V dropped 5 bases and J dropped 1; count of bases not matched to a gene: 5. This CDR3 comprises 15 residues.

The chain uses TRBV5-1 and TRBJ2-7; D may be TRBD2 (6 bases). This CDR3 has 14 residues. The V gene lost 0 bases and the J gene lost 5 bases, with 12 bases spanning the gap. The germline V gene has CDR1 SGHRS and CDR2 YFSETQ. The CDR3 is CASSLEGGTDEQYF. CDR3 sequence (DNA): TGCGCCAGCAGCTTGGAAGGAGGGACCGACGAGCAGTACTTC.

This clone was observed a few times. V usage is TRBV10-3 and J usage is TRBJ1-1, with D uncertain. This CDR3 spans 13 amino acids. Trimming removed 4 bases from V and 3 bases from J, with 9 bases in between. Germline values: CDR1 ENHRY, CDR2 SYGVKD. The CDR3 here is CAISVRRDTEAFF. The DNA for the CDR3 is TGTGCCATCAGTGTACGTCGGGACACTGAAGCTTTCTTT.

V is TRBV11-3 and J is TRBJ1-2; unclear D gene. This CDR3 is built from 14 residues. Trimming pared 1 base from V and 4 bases from J, leaving 10 bases between. Germline V gives CDR1 SGHNT, CDR2 YENEEA. CDR3 in amino acids: CASSLARVAYGYTF. CDR3 coding DNA: TGTGCCAGCAGCTTAGCAAGGGTAGCCTATGGCTACACCTTC.

In its sample, this clone was seen once. The genes are TRBV28 and TRBJ2-7, with 8 bases identical to TRBD1. The CDR3 contains 14 residues. CDR1 is MDHEN, CDR2 SYDVKM, per germline. V dropped 7 bases and J dropped 7; count of bases not matched to a gene: 12. The CDR3 loop reads CASISTGETGEQYF. Written as DNA, the CDR3 is TGTGCCAGCATCTCGACAGGGGAGACGGGTGAGCAGTACTTC.

This clone was seen once. The J gene is TRBJ1-2, the V gene TRBV10-2; D is unresolved. Germline CDR1 is WSHSY and CDR2 is SAAADI. Trimming removed 3 bases from V and 4 bases from J, with 9 bases in between. This CDR3 is 13 amino acids long. Here the CDR3 reads CASSERQSYGYTF. The CDR3 DNA follows: TGCGCCAGCAGTGAACGTCAGAGCTATGGCTACACCTTC.